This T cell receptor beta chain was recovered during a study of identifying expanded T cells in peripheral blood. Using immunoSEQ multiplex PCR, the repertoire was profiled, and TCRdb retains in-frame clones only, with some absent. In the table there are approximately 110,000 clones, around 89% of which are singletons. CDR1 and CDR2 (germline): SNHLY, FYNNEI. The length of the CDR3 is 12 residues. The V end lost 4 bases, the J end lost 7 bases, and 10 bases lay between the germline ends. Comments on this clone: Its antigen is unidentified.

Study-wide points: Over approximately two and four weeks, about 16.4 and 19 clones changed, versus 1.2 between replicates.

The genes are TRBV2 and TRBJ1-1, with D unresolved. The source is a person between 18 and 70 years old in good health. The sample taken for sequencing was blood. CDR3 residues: CASSGGGYEAFF. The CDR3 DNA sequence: TGTGCCAGCAGTGGCGGAGGGTATGAAGCTTTCTTT. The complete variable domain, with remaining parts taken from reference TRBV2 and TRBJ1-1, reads EPEVTQTPSHQVTQMGQEVILRCVPISNHLYFYWYRQILGQKVEFLVSFYNNEISEKSEIFDDQFSVERPDGSNFTLKIRSTKLEDSAMYFCASSGGGYEAFFGQGTRLTVV.